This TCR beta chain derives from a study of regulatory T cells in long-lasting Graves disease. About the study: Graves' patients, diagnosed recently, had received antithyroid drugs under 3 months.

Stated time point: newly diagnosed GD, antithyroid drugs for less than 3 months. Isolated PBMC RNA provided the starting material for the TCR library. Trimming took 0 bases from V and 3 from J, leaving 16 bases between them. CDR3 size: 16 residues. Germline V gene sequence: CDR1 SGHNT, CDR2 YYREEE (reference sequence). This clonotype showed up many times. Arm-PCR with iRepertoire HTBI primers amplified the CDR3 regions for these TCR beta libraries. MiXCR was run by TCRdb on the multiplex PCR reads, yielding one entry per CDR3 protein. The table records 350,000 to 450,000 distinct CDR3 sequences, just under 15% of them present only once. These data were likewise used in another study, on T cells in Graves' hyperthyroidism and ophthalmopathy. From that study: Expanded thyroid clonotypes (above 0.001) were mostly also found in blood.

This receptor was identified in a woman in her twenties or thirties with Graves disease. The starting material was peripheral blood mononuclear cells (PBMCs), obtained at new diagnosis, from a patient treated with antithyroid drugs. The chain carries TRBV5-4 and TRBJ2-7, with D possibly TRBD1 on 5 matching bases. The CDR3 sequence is CASSLGLSGNDYEQYF. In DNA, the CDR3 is TGTGCCAGCAGCTTGGGGTTGTCAGGGAACGACTACGAGCAGTACTTC.